The present T cell receptor (beta chain) was sequenced within a study of blood T cell repertoires in COVID-19. Overall study context: Samples of COVID-19 (acute and convalescent) were obtained from the United States, Italy and Spain. Nucleic acid was either cDNA or gDNA, and it came from T cells, B-cell-depleted T cells, or PBMCs.

Enrolment of Seattle patients took place during active infection, and they were followed longitudinally. CDR3 length: 17 amino acids. From germline, CDR1 is SGHNT and CDR2 YYREEE (reference sequence). V was shortened by 3 bases and J by 1 base, with 17 bases between the two germline ends. Produced via immunoSEQ multiplex PCR; TCRdb's table is partial and in-frame only. The repertoire holds fewer than 500,000 clones, 70% to 90% seen once, with 0.65% to 1% in the top ten. The sample taken for sequencing was peripheral blood. The chain carries TRBV5-4 and TRBJ2-4; TRBD1 might be the D (6 bases). The receptor was isolated from a man younger than 35 with COVID-19, enrolled during active disease. The CDR3 sequence is CASSSGLRQAAKNIQYF. CDR3 DNA: TGTGCCAGCAGCTCTGGTCTCAGACAGGCGGCCAAAAACATTCAGTACTTC. The full variable domain, with the rest looked up from reference TRBV5-4 and TRBJ2-4, is ETGVTQSPTHLIKTRGQQVTLRCSSQSGHNTVSWYQQALGQGPQFIFQYYREEENGRGNFPPRFSGLQFPNYSSELNVNALELDDSALYLCASSSGLRQAAKNIQYFGAGTRLSVL.